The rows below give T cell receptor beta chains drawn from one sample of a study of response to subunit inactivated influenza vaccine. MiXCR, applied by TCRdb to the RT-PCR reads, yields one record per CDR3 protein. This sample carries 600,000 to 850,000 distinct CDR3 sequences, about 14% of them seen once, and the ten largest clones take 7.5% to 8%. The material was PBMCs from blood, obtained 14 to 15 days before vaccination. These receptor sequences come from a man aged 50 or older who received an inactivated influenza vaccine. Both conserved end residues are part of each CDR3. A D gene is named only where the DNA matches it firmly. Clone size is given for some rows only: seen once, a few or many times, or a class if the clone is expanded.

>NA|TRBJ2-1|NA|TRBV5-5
CASSSGPSSYNEQFF
TGTGCCAGCAGCTCGGGCCCGAGCTCCTACAATGAGCAGTTCTTC
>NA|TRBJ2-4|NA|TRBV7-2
CASSRTGTGNIQYF
TGTGCCAGCAGCCGTACCGGGACCGGAAACATTCAGTACTTC
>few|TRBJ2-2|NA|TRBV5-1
CASSLTATHTGELFF
TGCGCCAGCAGCTTGACAGCAACCCACACCGGGGAGCTGTTTTTT
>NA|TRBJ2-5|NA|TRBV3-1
CASSQESVAQYF
TGTGCCAGCAGCCAAGAATCTGTGGCCCAGTACTTC
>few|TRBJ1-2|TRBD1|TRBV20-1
CSGKGQLDANYGYTF
TGCAGTGGGAAGGGACAGCTCGATGCCAACTATGGCTACACCTTC
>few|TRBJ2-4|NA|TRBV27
CASRGLAEGIQYF
TGTGCCAGCAGGGGACTCGCAGAGGGCATTCAGTACTTC
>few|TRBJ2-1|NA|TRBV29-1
CSVSPGLLFDEQFF
TGCAGCGTCTCTCCCGGGCTTTTATTCGATGAGCAGTTCTTC
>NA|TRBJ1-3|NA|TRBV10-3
CAISGSGTSGNTIYF
TGTGCCATCAGTGGGTCCGGGACCTCTGGAAACACCATATATTTT
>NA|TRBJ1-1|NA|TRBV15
CATSREGRSTEAFF
TGTGCCACCAGCAGAGAGGGGCGAAGCACTGAAGCTTTCTTT
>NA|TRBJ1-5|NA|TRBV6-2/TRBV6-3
CASSRTDNQPQHF
TGTGCCAGCAGCCGGACAGACAATCAGCCCCAGCATTTT
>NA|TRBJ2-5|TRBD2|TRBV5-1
CASSKWTSLETQYF
TGCGCCAGCAGCAAATGGACTAGCCTAGAGACCCAGTACTTC
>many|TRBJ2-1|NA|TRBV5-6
CASSLAGGKNEQFF
TGTGCCAGCAGCTTGGCAGGAGGGAAAAATGAGCAGTTCTTC
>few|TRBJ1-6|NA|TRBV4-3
CASSGGTSSPLHF
TGCGCCAGCAGTGGGGGGACCAGTTCACCCCTCCACTTT
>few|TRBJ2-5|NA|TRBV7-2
CASSLMQGNQETQYF
TGTGCCAGCAGCTTGATGCAGGGAAACCAAGAGACCCAGTACTTC
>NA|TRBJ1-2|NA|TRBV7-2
CASSFSPSPNYGYTF
TGTGCCAGCAGCTTTTCTCCCAGCCCTAACTATGGCTACACCTTC
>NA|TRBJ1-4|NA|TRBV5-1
CASSLEGHGEKLFF
TGCGCCAGCAGCTTGGAGGGACACGGGGAAAAACTGTTTTTT
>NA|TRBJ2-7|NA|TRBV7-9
CASSSRSSPYEQYF
TGTGCCAGCAGCTCCCGTAGCTCCCCCTACGAGCAGTACTTC
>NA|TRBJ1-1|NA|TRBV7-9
CASSFLAGLEAFF
TGTGCCAGCAGCTTTCTAGCAGGGCTTGAAGCTTTCTTT
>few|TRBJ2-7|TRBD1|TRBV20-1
CSCTGTGKNEQYF
TGCAGTTGTACCGGGACAGGGAAAAACGAGCAGTACTTC
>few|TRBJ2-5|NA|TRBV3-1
CASSLLVWGAGETQYF
TGTGCCAGCAGCCTTCTTGTTTGGGGGGCCGGCGAGACCCAGTACTTC
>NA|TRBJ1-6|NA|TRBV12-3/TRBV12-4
CASSFWGDNSPLHF
TGTGCCAGCAGTTTTTGGGGAGATAATTCACCCCTCCACTTT
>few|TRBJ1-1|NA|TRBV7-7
CASSLVGTGKHTEAFF
TGTGCTAGCAGCTTAGTCGGTACAGGGAAACACACTGAAGCTTTCTTT
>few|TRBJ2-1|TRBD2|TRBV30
CAWTATSGISNEQFF
TGTGCCTGGACCGCCACTAGCGGGATATCCAATGAGCAGTTCTTC
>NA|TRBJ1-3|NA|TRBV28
CASSLSIGQGISGNTIYF
TGTGCCAGTAGTTTAAGTATTGGGCAGGGAATCTCTGGAAACACCATATATTTT
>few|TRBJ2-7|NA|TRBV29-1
CSALVGNEQYF
TGCAGCGCCCTGGTCGGCAACGAGCAGTACTTC
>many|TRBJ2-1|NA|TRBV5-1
CASRLDGGYNEQFF
TGCGCCAGCAGATTGGATGGGGGATACAATGAGCAGTTCTTC
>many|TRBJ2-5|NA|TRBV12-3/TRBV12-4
CASSFGGAQETQYF
TGTGCCAGCAGTTTTGGAGGGGCCCAAGAGACCCAGTACTTC
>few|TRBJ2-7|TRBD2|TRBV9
CASSVSSGSSYEQYF
TGTGCCAGCAGCGTAAGTAGCGGGAGCTCCTACGAGCAGTACTTC
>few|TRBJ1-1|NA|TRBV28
CASSLQGRMNTEAFF
TGTGCCAGCAGTCTCCAGGGCCGCATGAACACTGAAGCTTTCTTT
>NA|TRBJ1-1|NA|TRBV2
CASSVKGDTEAFF
TGTGCCAGCAGTGTTAAGGGGGACACTGAAGCTTTCTTT
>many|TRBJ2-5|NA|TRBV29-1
CSVDRRGYQETQYF
TGCAGCGTTGACCGCAGGGGCTACCAAGAGACCCAGTACTTC
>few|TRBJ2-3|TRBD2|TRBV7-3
CASSDSGTGADTQYF
TGTGCCAGCAGCGATAGCGGGACCGGGGCAGATACGCAGTATTTT
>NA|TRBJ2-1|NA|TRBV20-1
CSVTGTLKDNEQFF
TGCAGTGTTACCGGGACTCTCAAAGACAATGAGCAGTTCTTC
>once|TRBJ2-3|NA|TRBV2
CASTLATSTDTQYF
TGTGCCAGCACGCTAGCGACTAGCACAGATACGCAGTATTTT
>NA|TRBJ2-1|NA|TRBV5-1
CASSSGQLHSYNEQFF
TGCGCCAGCAGTTCAGGACAGTTACACTCCTACAATGAGCAGTTCTTC
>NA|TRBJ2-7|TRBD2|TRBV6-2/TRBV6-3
CASSSHFGLADYEQYF
TGTGCCAGCAGTTCCCACTTCGGACTAGCGGACTACGAGCAGTACTTC
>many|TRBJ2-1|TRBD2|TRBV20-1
CSARGLAGGYNEQFF
TGCAGTGCTAGAGGTTTAGCGGGAGGCTACAATGAGCAGTTCTTC
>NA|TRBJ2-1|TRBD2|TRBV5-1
CASSLYPSGRQTYSYNEQFF
TGCGCCAGCAGCTTGTATCCTAGCGGGAGGCAAACCTACTCCTACAATGAGCAGTTCTTC
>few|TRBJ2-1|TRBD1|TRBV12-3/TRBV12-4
CASILGDSKGDEQFF
TGTGCCAGCATCTTAGGGGACAGTAAAGGGGATGAGCAGTTCTTC
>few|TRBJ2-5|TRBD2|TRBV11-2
CASSLIGPASGRRETQYF
TGTGCCAGCAGCTTAATCGGACCGGCTAGCGGGAGGAGAGAGACCCAGTACTTC
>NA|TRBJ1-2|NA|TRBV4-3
CASSQEQAFGYGYTF
TGCGCCAGCAGCCAAGAACAGGCGTTCGGCTATGGCTACACCTTC
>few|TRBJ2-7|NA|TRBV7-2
CASSPTQTGYEQYF
TGTGCCAGCAGCCCGACGCAGACGGGCTACGAGCAGTACTTC
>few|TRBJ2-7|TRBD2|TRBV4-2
CASSQDLGTSGPKQYF
TGTGCCAGCAGCCAAGATTTGGGGACTAGCGGGCCGAAGCAGTACTTC
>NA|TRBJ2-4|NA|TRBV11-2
CASSFGRGRDIQYF
TGTGCCAGCAGCTTTGGCAGGGGTAGAGACATTCAGTACTTC
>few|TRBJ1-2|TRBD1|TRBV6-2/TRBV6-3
CASTEDRVDGYTF
TGTGCCAGCACCGAAGACAGGGTCGATGGCTACACCTTC
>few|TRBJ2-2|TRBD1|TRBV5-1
CASSPDRESTGELFF
TGCGCCAGCAGCCCCGACAGGGAGTCCACCGGGGAGCTGTTTTTT
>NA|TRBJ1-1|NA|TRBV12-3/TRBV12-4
CASRRSWEQNTEAFF
TGTGCCAGCAGAAGATCATGGGAACAGAACACTGAAGCTTTCTTT
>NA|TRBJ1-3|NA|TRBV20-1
CSAWTGVGRAGNTIYF
TGCAGTGCCTGGACCGGCGTTGGACGAGCTGGAAACACCATATATTTT
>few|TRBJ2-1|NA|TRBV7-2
CASSPVASGWGNEQFF
TGTGCCAGCAGCCCCGTAGCCAGCGGGTGGGGCAATGAGCAGTTCTTC
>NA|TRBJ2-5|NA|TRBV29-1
CSVVLGGPSQYF
TGCAGCGTTGTGTTAGGGGGGCCCTCCCAGTACTTC
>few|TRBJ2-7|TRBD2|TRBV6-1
CASSKAGVGYEQYF
TGTGCCAGCAGTAAAGCGGGAGTGGGATACGAGCAGTACTTC
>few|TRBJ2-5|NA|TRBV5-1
CASSPDSRRYF
TGCGCCAGCAGTCCAGACAGCCGAAGGTACTTC
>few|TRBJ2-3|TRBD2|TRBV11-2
CASSTGTSGPHSTDTQYF
TGTGCCAGCAGCACCGGGACTAGCGGGCCCCATAGCACAGATACGCAGTATTTT
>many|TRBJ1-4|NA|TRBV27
CASSPYRFSNEKLFF
TGTGCCAGCAGTCCTTACAGGTTTTCTAATGAAAAACTGTTTTTT